This section outlines one T cell receptor (beta chain) sequence together with its context. The table lists this clonotype with a few counts. Its antigen is currently not known. It has no much larger one-base neighbor in the sample; base qualities were not kept. The method was RT-PCR. The sequencing machine was an Illumina HiSeq 2500. TCRdb applied fastp at Q25 and MiXCR to the public reads, then kept only in-frame beta chains. One record per CDR3 amino acid sequence lists the most common genes and DNA. The sample table holds about 540,000 distinct CDR3 sequences, of which less than 25% were seen once. The leading ten clones occupy approximately 3% of the sample. The sample belongs to a study of response to subunit inactivated influenza vaccine (dated by TCRdb to 2016 to 2019). As for the study more broadly: The study used deep quantitative T cell receptor repertoire profiling to track responses to a trivalent subunit inactivated influenza vaccine. The study at large found these results: According to the authors, only a limited number of new T cells may be recruited by each seasonal influenza vaccination.

Counted from cysteine to phenylalanine, this CDR3 has 15 amino acids. Only the CDR3 DNA is retained, 45 bases long and in frame from the first base. The CDR1 and CDR2 encoded by the germline V gene are SQVTM and ANQGSEA. Germline trimming amounts to 6 bases on V and 7 bases on J, with 12 as the count of junction bases outside the gene matches. This sample was shared with a second study, whose subject was T cells expressing NK-cell markers. That second report states: The TCR beta cDNA libraries were made using 5'RACE template switching, a step that added both a universal primer site and unique molecular identifiers. Three sorted T-cell subsets (CD3+CD56+NKG2C+, CD3+CD56+NKG2C- and CD3+CD56-NKG2C+) from fewer than 10 donors had their TCR beta-chain repertoires profiled. Of the eight sequenced donors, seven were found to be HCMV-seropositive and one was found to be HCMV-seronegative. In several experiments an anti-gammadeltaTCR antibody was added to restrict sorting to alphabetaTCR-expressing T cells. In six donors, the dominant CD3+CD56+NKG2C+ clonotypes ranked among the top 10 CD8+ clonotypes, making up about 1.0-7.5% of CD8+ T cells. Those dominant clonotypes were again the most abundant among CD3+CD56-NKG2C+ cells in a handful of donors, at roughly 28.3-60.1%. It remained unclear whether the expanded NKG2C-expressing T cell clones were specific for HCMV antigens. All eight donors whose samples were sequenced were randomly selected healthy volunteers, three of them men and five women. HCMV-specific IgG was detected in serum with a commercial ELISA kit to determine HCMV serostatus. Ficoll density gradient centrifugation was used to isolate peripheral blood mononuclear cells from blood. CD4+ and CD8+ T cells were isolated from PBMC by magnetic immunoseparation with Miltenyi isolation kits. Priming for cDNA synthesis came from the TCR beta constant segment, and two successive PCR amplification steps followed. Sequencing of the libraries produced 2 x 150 bp reads on Illumina HiSeq 2000/2500, MiSeq or NextSeq. MIGEC was used to demultiplex reads and group the reads by UMI, and MiTCR was used to assemble and quantify clonotypes. To exclude erroneous sequences, any TCR cDNA sequence not supported by at least two reads was discarded. Downstream repertoire analysis used the tcR package, and clonotypes were matched across fractions by CDR3 nucleotide sequence plus V segment. VDJmatch was used to annotate antigen specificity against VDJdb, with one amino acid substitution in CDR3 allowed.

The sample in question was CD4+ T cells sorted from PBMCs, obtained about 12 days after vaccination. The V and J segments used are TRBV29-1 and TRBJ2-1; the central 10 bases match TRBD2. The clonotype comes from a middle-aged man who received an inactivated influenza vaccine. Donor details come from another sample of the same person, matched by shared clones. The nucleotides read TGCAGCGTGGGGAAACGGGCTAGCGGGGGAAATGAGCAGTTCTTC. Its product reads: CSVGKRASGGNEQFF.